This T cell receptor (beta chain) originates from a study of cytomegalovirus exposure and HLA in healthy donors. Regarding the study as a whole: Analysis performed later found roughly 18,000 TCR beta sequences associated with HLA alleles at 0.05 false discovery rate. Several of the most significant clusters were apparently associated with common viral pathogens in a later analysis. Under in vitro conditions, a few CMV-associated chains were confirmed as specific for CMV antigens. In a later analysis, TCR beta V- and J-gene trimming was associated with a missense DCLRE1C variant.

This clone was recorded only once. Its cognate antigen is unknown. CDR3 length equals 12 residues. Germline CDR1 reads SGHDT; CDR2 reads YYEEEE. V was clipped by 3 bases and J by 6 bases, with 9 bases between them. In the PCR, 60 Vbeta and 13 Jbeta primers were used. Profiled with immunoSEQ multiplex PCR; TCRdb holds only in-frame clones, not every one. The sample has 200,000 to 250,000 clones, 75% to 90% seen once. This clonotype was obtained from a woman between 40 and 50 years old in good health and CMV-seronegative. This sequence joins TRBV5-6 and TRBJ1-1, with a weak D call TRBD1 (5 bases). What was sequenced was PBMCs. CDR3 region: CASSWGRSEAFF. CDR3 DNA: TGTGCCAGCAGCTGGGGGAGGTCTGAAGCTTTCTTT.